A selection of T cell receptor beta chains follows, all from one sample in a study of PD-1 blockade in classical Hodgkin lymphoma. Method: immunoSEQ multiplex PCR; TCRdb's copy keeps in-frame clones and lacks some. This table has 23,000 or so clones, under 75% appearing once. The material sequenced was peripheral blood mononuclear cells (PBMCs), taken before the fourth cycle of nivolumab. The receptors stem from a human donor with classical Hodgkin lymphoma. CDR3s include the opening cysteine and the closing phenylalanine or tryptophan. The D gene is left open where the match is weak. Only some rows state a clone size, as once, few, many or a class for expanded clones.

>NA|NA|TRBV6-5|TRBJ1-2
TGTGCCAGCAGTTACGACGGACTTGTTAGCTATGGCTACACCTTC
CASSYDGLVSYGYTF
>few|NA|TRBV2|TRBJ1-1
TGTGCCAGCGTGACGACAGGACGGGGGTTTTTTGACACTGAAGCTTTCTTT
CASVTTGRGFFDTEAFF
>NA|TRBD1|TRBV6-5|TRBJ2-5
TGTGCCAGCAGTTACACGACAGGGGGACAGACCCAGTACTTC
CASSYTTGGQTQYF
>once|NA|TRBV19|TRBJ1-6
TGTGCCAGTAGCCTTTACAGCTATAATTCACCCCTCCACTTT
CASSLYSYNSPLHF
>NA|NA|TRBV2|TRBJ1-1
TGTGCCAGCAGTGTGGGACGGACCCAACCTGAAGCTTTCTTT
CASSVGRTQPEAFF
>NA|TRBD2|TRBV29-1|TRBJ2-4
TGCAGCGCCCAGACTAGCGGGGGGGACGGCATTCAGTACTTC
CSAQTSGGDGIQYF
>NA|TRBD2|TRBV23-1|TRBJ2-5
TGCGCCAGCAGTCAATCGCGACTAGCGGAAGAGACCCAGTACTTC
CASSQSRLAEETQYF
>NA|NA|TRBV5-4|TRBJ2-2
TGTGCCAGCAGCTTCAACGGACTACCGACCGGGGAGCTGTTTTTT
CASSFNGLPTGELFF
>NA|NA|TRBV7-2|TRBJ2-2
TGTGCCAGCAGCTTAGCGGGGGGGCTACGGACCGGGGAGCTGTTTTTT
CASSLAGGLRTGELFF
>NA|TRBD1|TRBV5-5|TRBJ2-4
TGTGCCAGCAGCTTGACGGGACAGGAGCTAGCCAAAAACATTCAGTACTTC
CASSLTGQELAKNIQYF
>NA|NA|TRBV6-1|TRBJ1-2
TGTGCCAGCAAGGGAGGGGGTAGGGGCTACACCTTC
CASKGGGRGYTF